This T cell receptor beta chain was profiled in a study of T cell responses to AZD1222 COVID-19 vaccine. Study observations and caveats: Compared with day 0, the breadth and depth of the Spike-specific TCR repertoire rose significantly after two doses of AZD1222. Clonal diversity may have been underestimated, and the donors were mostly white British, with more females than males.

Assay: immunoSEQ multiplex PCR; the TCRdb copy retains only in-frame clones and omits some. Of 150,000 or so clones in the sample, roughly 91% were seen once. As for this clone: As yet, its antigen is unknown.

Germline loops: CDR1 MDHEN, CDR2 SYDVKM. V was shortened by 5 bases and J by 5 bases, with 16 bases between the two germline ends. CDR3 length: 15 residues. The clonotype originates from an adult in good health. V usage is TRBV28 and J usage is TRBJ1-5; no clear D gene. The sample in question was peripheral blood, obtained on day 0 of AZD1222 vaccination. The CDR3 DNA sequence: TGTGCCAGCAGTCGCCTTGTAGTGATGGATCAGCCCCAGCATTTT. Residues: CASSRLVVMDQPQHF.